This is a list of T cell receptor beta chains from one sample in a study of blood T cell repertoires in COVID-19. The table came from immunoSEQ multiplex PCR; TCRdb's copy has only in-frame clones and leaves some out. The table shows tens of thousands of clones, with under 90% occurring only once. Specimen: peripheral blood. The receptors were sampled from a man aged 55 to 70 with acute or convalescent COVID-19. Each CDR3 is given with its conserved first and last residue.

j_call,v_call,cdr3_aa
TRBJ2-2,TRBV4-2,CASSQDYQRGNTGELFF
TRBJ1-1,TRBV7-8,CASSVDMNTEAFF
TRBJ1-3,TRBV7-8,CASSPSSGASGNTIYF
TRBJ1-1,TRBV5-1,CASSSDTGGTEAFF
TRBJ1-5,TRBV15,CATSSDDSRDRNQPQHF
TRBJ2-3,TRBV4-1,CASSHPGVRGAPDTQYF
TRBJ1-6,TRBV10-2,CASSEYRGGSPLHF
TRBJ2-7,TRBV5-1,CASSLLEGALYEQYF
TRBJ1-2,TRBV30,CAWSPRDRLVAGYTF
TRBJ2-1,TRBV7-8,CASSLRQVVNNEQFF
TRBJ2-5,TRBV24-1,CATSDLTGGRETQYF
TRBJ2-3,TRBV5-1,CASSLGTSGVSDTQYF
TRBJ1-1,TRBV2,CASSPRGLNTEAFF
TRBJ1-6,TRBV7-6,CASSLGGGRNSPLHF
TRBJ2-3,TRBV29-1,CSVEDRRVTDTQYF
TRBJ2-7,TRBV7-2,CASSLGTAAYEQYF
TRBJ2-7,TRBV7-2,CASSLWTSSYEQYF
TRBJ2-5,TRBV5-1,CASSLPGEETQYF
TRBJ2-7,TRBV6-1,CASSEGIGVAYEQYF
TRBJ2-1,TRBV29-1,CSVDSGGGNEQFF
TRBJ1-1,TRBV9,CASSLQGNTEAFF
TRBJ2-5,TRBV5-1,CASSLRGETQYF
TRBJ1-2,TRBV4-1,CASSQVAGGRGYTF
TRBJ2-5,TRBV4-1,CASSQETSGPKETQYF
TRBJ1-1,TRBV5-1,CASSPQGAQNTEAFF
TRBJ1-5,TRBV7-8,CASSFATGVGRQPQHF